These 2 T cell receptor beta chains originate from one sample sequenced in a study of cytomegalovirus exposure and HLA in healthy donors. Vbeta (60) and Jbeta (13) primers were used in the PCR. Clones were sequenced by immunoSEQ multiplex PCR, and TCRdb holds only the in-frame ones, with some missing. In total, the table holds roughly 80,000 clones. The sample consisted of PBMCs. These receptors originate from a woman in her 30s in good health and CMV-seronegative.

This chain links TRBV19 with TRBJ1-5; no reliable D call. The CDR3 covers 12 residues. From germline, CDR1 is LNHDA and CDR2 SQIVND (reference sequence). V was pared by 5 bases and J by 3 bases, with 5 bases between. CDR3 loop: CASSADNQPQHF. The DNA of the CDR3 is TGTGCCAGTAGTGCGGACAATCAGCCCCAGCATTTT.

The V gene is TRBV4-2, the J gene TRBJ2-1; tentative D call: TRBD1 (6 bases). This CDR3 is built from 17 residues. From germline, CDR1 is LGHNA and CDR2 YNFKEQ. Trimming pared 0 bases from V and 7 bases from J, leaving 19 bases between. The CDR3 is CASSQDSVGQGKNEQFF. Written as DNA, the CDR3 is TGTGCCAGCAGCCAAGATTCAGTGGGGCAGGGGAAAAATGAGCAGTTCTTC.